This T cell receptor beta chain was profiled in a study of CD8 T cells in ankylosing spondylitis. Overall study findings and caveats: Clones linked to disease, bearing a CD8+ phenotype, were relatively rare in peripheral blood.

Worth noting for this clonotype: What it binds is not known.

MiXCR was run by TCRdb on the 5' RACE reads, yielding one entry per CDR3 protein. The table shows 340,000 or so distinct CDR3 sequences, with about 14% occurring only once. The CDR3 is 17 amino acids. V was trimmed by 5 bases and J by 1 base, leaving 20 bases between them. The chain recombines TRBV12-3 or TRBV12-4 with TRBJ2-5; D is possibly TRBD1 or TRBD2 (5 bases each). This receptor was taken from a male donor with ankylosing spondylitis or in good health (not recorded which). The sequencing input was blood, either unsorted or a sorted T cell fraction (not recorded which). This chain's CDR3 is CASSRTLTERGQETQYF. For the CDR3, the DNA is TGTGCCAGCAGTCGAACGTTGACAGAGAGGGGCCAAGAGACCCAGTACTTC.